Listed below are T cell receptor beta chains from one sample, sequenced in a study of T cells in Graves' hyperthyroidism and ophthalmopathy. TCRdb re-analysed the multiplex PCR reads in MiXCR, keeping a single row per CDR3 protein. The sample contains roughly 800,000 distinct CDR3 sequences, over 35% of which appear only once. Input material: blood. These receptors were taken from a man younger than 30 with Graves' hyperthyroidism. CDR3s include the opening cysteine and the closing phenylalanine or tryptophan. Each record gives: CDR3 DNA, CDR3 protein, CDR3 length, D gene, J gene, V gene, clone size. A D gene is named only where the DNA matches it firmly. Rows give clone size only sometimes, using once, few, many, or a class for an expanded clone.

cdr3_nt: TGTGCCAGCAGCCAACAGGGGGCGCTGGGCACTGAAGCTTTCTTT
cdr3_aa: CASSQQGALGTEAFF
cdr3_length: 15
d_call: TRBD1
j_call: TRBJ1-1
v_call: TRBV9
clone_size: -

cdr3_nt: TGTGCCAGCAGCTCGGGACAGGACACAATCTATGGCTACACCTTC
cdr3_aa: CASSSGQDTIYGYTF
cdr3_length: 15
d_call: TRBD1
j_call: TRBJ1-2
v_call: TRBV7-1
clone_size: -

cdr3_nt: TGTGCCACCGCTAGCGGGGGGGGGCAAGAGACCCAGTACTTC
cdr3_aa: CATASGGGQETQYF
cdr3_length: 14
d_call: TRBD2
j_call: TRBJ2-5
v_call: TRBV19
clone_size: many

cdr3_nt: TGTGCCAGCAGCCAAGGGGGTGGCTACACCTTC
cdr3_aa: CASSQGGGYTF
cdr3_length: 11
d_call: -
j_call: TRBJ1-2
v_call: TRBV14
clone_size: many

cdr3_nt: TGTGCCAGCAGCGCCTCAGGGGGCGCTTACGAGCAGTACTTC
cdr3_aa: CASSASGGAYEQYF
cdr3_length: 14
d_call: TRBD1
j_call: TRBJ2-7
v_call: TRBV9
clone_size: many

cdr3_nt: TGTGCCAGCAAGCAAGACAGGACCGATGGAAACACCATATATTTT
cdr3_aa: CASKQDRTDGNTIYF
cdr3_length: 15
d_call: -
j_call: TRBJ1-3
v_call: TRBV2
clone_size: many

cdr3_nt: TGTGCCAGCAGCGCCTCAGCTAGCGGGGGGACCTACGAGCAGTACTTC
cdr3_aa: CASSASASGGTYEQYF
cdr3_length: 16
d_call: TRBD2
j_call: TRBJ2-7
v_call: TRBV9
clone_size: few

cdr3_nt: TGTGCCAGCAGCCCAGATGGGGCAGATACGCAGTATTTT
cdr3_aa: CASSPDGADTQYF
cdr3_length: 13
d_call: -
j_call: TRBJ2-3
v_call: TRBV7-6
clone_size: -

cdr3_nt: TGTGCCAGCAGCTTAGTTCAGAATGAAAAACTGTTTTTT
cdr3_aa: CASSLVQNEKLFF
cdr3_length: 13
d_call: -
j_call: TRBJ1-4
v_call: TRBV7-9
clone_size: many

cdr3_nt: TGTGCCAGCCAGTTACTATTGGGCACTGAAGCTTTCTTT
cdr3_aa: CASQLLLGTEAFF
cdr3_length: 13
d_call: -
j_call: TRBJ1-1
v_call: TRBV6-5
clone_size: few

cdr3_nt: TGTGCCAGCAGCAGGGGGGGGCCCGCGGATCAGCCCCAGCATTTT
cdr3_aa: CASSRGGPADQPQHF
cdr3_length: 15
d_call: -
j_call: TRBJ1-5
v_call: TRBV7-9
clone_size: -

cdr3_nt: TGTGCCAGCAGCTTAGGGGGATGGGACACTGAAGCTTTCTTT
cdr3_aa: CASSLGGWDTEAFF
cdr3_length: 14
d_call: -
j_call: TRBJ1-1
v_call: TRBV7-9
clone_size: few

cdr3_nt: TGTGCCAGCAGACGGGACAGAGTCTCTGGGGCCAACGTCCTGACTTTC
cdr3_aa: CASRRDRVSGANVLTF
cdr3_length: 16
d_call: TRBD1
j_call: TRBJ2-6
v_call: TRBV2
clone_size: -

cdr3_nt: TGTGCCACCAGCAGTGGGACAGCCCACACAGATACGCAGTATTTT
cdr3_aa: CATSSGTAHTDTQYF
cdr3_length: 15
d_call: TRBD1
j_call: TRBJ2-3
v_call: TRBV15
clone_size: -

cdr3_nt: TGTGCCACCCGCTTCGGGCAGGGGGGAACCTACGAGCAGTACTTC
cdr3_aa: CATRFGQGGTYEQYF
cdr3_length: 15
d_call: -
j_call: TRBJ2-7
v_call: TRBV10-3
clone_size: many

cdr3_nt: TGCGCCAGCAGCTTGGTTGGCGGAGGACTGTCGGACGAGACCCAGTACTTC
cdr3_aa: CASSLVGGGLSDETQYF
cdr3_length: 17
d_call: -
j_call: TRBJ2-5
v_call: TRBV5-1
clone_size: few

cdr3_nt: TGTGCCAGCAGTGAAGGCGCCGGGACAGGTTCTGGCTACACCTTC
cdr3_aa: CASSEGAGTGSGYTF
cdr3_length: 15
d_call: TRBD1
j_call: TRBJ1-2
v_call: TRBV2
clone_size: many

cdr3_nt: TGTGCCAGCAGCGCTCCTCGGGACTCCCCCTCTGGGGCCAACGTCCTGACTTTC
cdr3_aa: CASSAPRDSPSGANVLTF
cdr3_length: 18
d_call: -
j_call: TRBJ2-6
v_call: TRBV9
clone_size: -